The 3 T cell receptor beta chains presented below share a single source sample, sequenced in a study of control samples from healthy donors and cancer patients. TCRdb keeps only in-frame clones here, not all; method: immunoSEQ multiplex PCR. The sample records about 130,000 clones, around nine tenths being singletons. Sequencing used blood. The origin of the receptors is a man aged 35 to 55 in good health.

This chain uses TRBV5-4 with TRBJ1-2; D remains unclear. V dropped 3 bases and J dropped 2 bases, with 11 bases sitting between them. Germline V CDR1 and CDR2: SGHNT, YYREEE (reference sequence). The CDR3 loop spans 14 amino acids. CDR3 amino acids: CASSSDRTNYGYTF. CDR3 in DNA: TGTGCCAGCAGCTCCGATAGGACCAACTATGGCTACACCTTC.

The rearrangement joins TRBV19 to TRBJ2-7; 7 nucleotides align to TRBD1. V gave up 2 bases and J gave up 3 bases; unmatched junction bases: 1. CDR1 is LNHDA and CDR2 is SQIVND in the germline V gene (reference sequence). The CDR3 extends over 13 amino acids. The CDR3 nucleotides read TGTGCCAGTAGTATACGACAGGGCTACGAGCAGTACTTC. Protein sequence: CASSIRQGYEQYF. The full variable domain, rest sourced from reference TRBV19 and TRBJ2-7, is DGGITQSPKYLFRKEGQNVTLSCEQNLNHDAMYWYRQDPGQGLRLIYYSQIVNDFQKGDIAEGYSVSREKKESFPLTVTSAQKNPTAFYLCASSIRQGYEQYFGPGTRLTVT.

DNA of the CDR3: TGTGCCTGGAGTTCCTCGTACAATGAGCAGTTCTTC. As protein: CAWSSSYNEQFF. The chain combines TRBV30 with TRBJ2-1; D is unclear. CDR3 size: 12 residues. From germline, CDR1 is GTSNPN and CDR2 SVGIG (reference sequence). Trimming cost V 2 bases and J 4 bases, with 6 bases left between them. Supplemented by reference TRBV30 and TRBJ2-1, the full variable domain reads SQTIHQWPATLVQPVGSPLSLECTVEGTSNPNLYWYRQAAGRGLQLLFYSVGIGQISSEVPQNLSASRPQDRQFILSSKKLLLSDSGFYLCAWSSSYNEQFFGPGTRLTVL.